This T cell receptor beta chain derives from a study of siplizumab effects on memory and regulatory T cells. This clone appeared a few times. Its antigen is undetermined. Study observations and caveats: Apparently key alloresponse contributors, naive T cells also seemed more diverse than memory cells. Of the proliferating CD4+ or CD8+ clones, roughly 75-97% lacked a naive or memory phenotype that could be assigned.

The method was immunoSEQ multiplex PCR; TCRdb's version includes in-frame clones alone and lacks a portion of them. The table shows about 50,000 clones, with 93% occurring only once. The clonotype comes from a human donor in good health. Material for sequencing was CD8+ T cells sorted from blood.

DNA of the CDR3: TGTGCCAGCAGGGCGTGGGGGAACACTGAAGCTTTCTTT. It codes for CASRAWGNTEAFF. The chain has TRBV2 and TRBJ1-1; D remains ambiguous. V was cut by 6 bases and J by 1 base, with 9 bases left in between. Per germline, CDR1 SNHLY and CDR2 FYNNEI. This CDR3 has 13 amino acids.